Listed below are T cell receptor beta chains from one sample, sequenced in a study of blood T cell repertoires in COVID-19. The assay was immunoSEQ multiplex PCR, and TCRdb's table has in-frame clones only and misses some. This sample has a few hundred thousand clones, with roughly 88% found just once. Sequenced material: peripheral blood. The receptors come from a woman between 25 and 40 years old with active or convalescent COVID-19. Both conserved end residues are part of each CDR3. Each record gives: V gene, J gene, D gene, clone size, CDR3 DNA, CDR3 protein. D genes are given only for firm matches. The size of a clone is reported for some rows only, either as once, few or many, or as a class for expanded clones.

v_call: TRBV11-2; j_call: TRBJ2-5; d_call: TRBD1; clone_size: -; cdr3_nt: TGTGCCAGCAGCTTCGCGGACAGGGGGTCCTCAGAGACCCAGTACTTC; cdr3_aa: CASSFADRGSSETQYF
v_call: TRBV4-2; j_call: TRBJ2-2; d_call: TRBD2; clone_size: -; cdr3_nt: TGTGCCAGCAGCCAAGATGGGACTAGCGGGGGGGCCACCGGGGAGCTGTTTTTT; cdr3_aa: CASSQDGTSGGATGELFF
v_call: TRBV5-1; j_call: TRBJ2-7; d_call: -; clone_size: -; cdr3_nt: TGCGCCAGCAGCCTACGATCCTCCTACGAGCAGTACTTC; cdr3_aa: CASSLRSSYEQYF
v_call: TRBV6-5; j_call: TRBJ2-7; d_call: -; clone_size: -; cdr3_nt: TGTGCCAGCAGAGGCGGGGTTTCCTACGAGCAGTACTTC; cdr3_aa: CASRGGVSYEQYF
v_call: TRBV9; j_call: TRBJ1-2; d_call: -; clone_size: -; cdr3_nt: TGTGCCAGCAGCTACGACAGCGACGCTAACTATGGCTACACCTTC; cdr3_aa: CASSYDSDANYGYTF
v_call: TRBV7-7; j_call: TRBJ2-7; d_call: TRBD2; clone_size: -; cdr3_nt: TGTGCTAGCAGCAGACTAGCGGGGGCGTCCTACGAGCAGTACTTC; cdr3_aa: CASSRLAGASYEQYF
v_call: TRBV14; j_call: TRBJ2-7; d_call: TRBD2; clone_size: -; cdr3_nt: TGTGCCAGCAGCCGAGGACTAGCGGGCTACGAGCAGTACTTC; cdr3_aa: CASSRGLAGYEQYF
v_call: TRBV10-2; j_call: TRBJ1-3; d_call: -; clone_size: -; cdr3_nt: TGCGCCAGCAGTGAACAGGGTTCTGGAAACACCATATATTTT; cdr3_aa: CASSEQGSGNTIYF
v_call: TRBV5-5; j_call: TRBJ1-3; d_call: -; clone_size: -; cdr3_nt: TGTGCCAGCAGCTTGGCAGGTAACACCATATATTTT; cdr3_aa: CASSLAGNTIYF
v_call: TRBV2; j_call: TRBJ2-2; d_call: -; clone_size: -; cdr3_nt: TGTGCCAGCAGTGTAGAGGGAAGCGACACCGGGGAGCTGTTTTTT; cdr3_aa: CASSVEGSDTGELFF
v_call: TRBV7-3; j_call: TRBJ1-2; d_call: -; clone_size: -; cdr3_nt: TGTGCCAGCAGCTACCCGGGCGGGGTGGGCTACACCTTC; cdr3_aa: CASSYPGGVGYTF
v_call: TRBV27; j_call: TRBJ1-2; d_call: -; clone_size: -; cdr3_nt: TGTGCCAGCAGATTATCCGGGAGGGGGGCGAATGGCTACACCTTC; cdr3_aa: CASRLSGRGANGYTF
v_call: TRBV2; j_call: TRBJ1-6; d_call: TRBD1; clone_size: -; cdr3_nt: TGTGCCAGCAGTAAACAGGGGGGGGAGTTTTCACCCCTCCACTTT; cdr3_aa: CASSKQGGEFSPLHF
v_call: TRBV11-1; j_call: TRBJ2-1; d_call: -; clone_size: -; cdr3_nt: TGTGCCAGCAGCTCACAGGGAGGGGGCTCCTACAATGAGCAGTTCTTC; cdr3_aa: CASSSQGGGSYNEQFF
v_call: TRBV7-6; j_call: TRBJ1-1; d_call: -; clone_size: -; cdr3_nt: TGTGCCAGCAGCCCCGGAGGCACTGAAGCTTTCTTT; cdr3_aa: CASSPGGTEAFF
v_call: TRBV7-9; j_call: TRBJ2-3; d_call: TRBD2; clone_size: -; cdr3_nt: TGTGCCAGCAGCTTAGGCTCAGGGGTGACTAGCGGGGCGGGAGATACGCAGTATTTT; cdr3_aa: CASSLGSGVTSGAGDTQYF
v_call: TRBV7-9; j_call: TRBJ2-3; d_call: TRBD2; clone_size: -; cdr3_nt: TGTGCCAGCAGCCCCCGGAGACTAGCGGGGGGCGATACGCAGTATTTT; cdr3_aa: CASSPRRLAGGDTQYF
v_call: TRBV6-2/TRBV6-3; j_call: TRBJ1-5; d_call: TRBD1; clone_size: -; cdr3_nt: TGTGCCAGCAGTTACTTTGGACAGGGAAATCAGCCCCAGCATTTT; cdr3_aa: CASSYFGQGNQPQHF
v_call: TRBV16; j_call: TRBJ2-7; d_call: -; clone_size: -; cdr3_nt: TGTGCCAGCAGCCAATCTTCTCCAGGGGACTACGAGCAGTACTTC; cdr3_aa: CASSQSSPGDYEQYF
v_call: TRBV2; j_call: TRBJ2-2; d_call: -; clone_size: once; cdr3_nt: TGTGCCAGCATCCAGTTCGCGAACACCGGGGAGCTGTTTTTT; cdr3_aa: CASIQFANTGELFF
v_call: TRBV7-9; j_call: TRBJ2-5; d_call: TRBD1; clone_size: -; cdr3_nt: TGTGCCAGCAGCCCGGACAGGGAACGAGAGACCCAGTACTTC; cdr3_aa: CASSPDRERETQYF
v_call: TRBV7-2; j_call: TRBJ1-2; d_call: -; clone_size: -; cdr3_nt: TGTGCCAGCAGCGCACCGTCAGGGTCCGTTAACTATGGCTACACCTTC; cdr3_aa: CASSAPSGSVNYGYTF
v_call: TRBV10-3; j_call: TRBJ2-1; d_call: TRBD2; clone_size: -; cdr3_nt: TGTGCCATCAGTGAGTCGACTAGCGGGGGGGCGAATGAGCAGTTCTTC; cdr3_aa: CAISESTSGGANEQFF
v_call: TRBV19; j_call: TRBJ1-6; d_call: TRBD1; clone_size: few; cdr3_nt: TGTGCCAGTAGTGGACAGGGGGGCAGTTCACCCCTCCACTTT; cdr3_aa: CASSGQGGSSPLHF
v_call: TRBV7-2; j_call: TRBJ2-5; d_call: -; clone_size: -; cdr3_nt: TGTGCCAGCAGCTCCCCCAGGGTTGGTAAAGCCCAGTACTTC; cdr3_aa: CASSSPRVGKAQYF
v_call: TRBV7-3; j_call: TRBJ1-1; d_call: -; clone_size: -; cdr3_nt: TGTGCCAGCAGCCGCGACAGAAACACTGAAGCTTTCTTT; cdr3_aa: CASSRDRNTEAFF
v_call: TRBV19; j_call: TRBJ2-1; d_call: TRBD1; clone_size: -; cdr3_nt: TGTGCCAGTAGTATTATGGGACAGGGGGTGAATGAGCAGTTCTTC; cdr3_aa: CASSIMGQGVNEQFF
v_call: TRBV27; j_call: TRBJ2-1; d_call: TRBD1; clone_size: -; cdr3_nt: TGTGCCACCAAACGACAGGGCTACTACAATGAGCAGTTCTTC; cdr3_aa: CATKRQGYYNEQFF
v_call: TRBV25-1; j_call: TRBJ1-1; d_call: -; clone_size: -; cdr3_nt: TGTGCCAGCAGTGCCTATGACAGGTATGCGAACACTGAAGCTTTCTTT; cdr3_aa: CASSAYDRYANTEAFF
v_call: TRBV7-9; j_call: TRBJ2-3; d_call: TRBD1; clone_size: -; cdr3_nt: TGTGCCAGCAGCCCGGGACAGGGGGAACCCACAGATACGCAGTATTTT; cdr3_aa: CASSPGQGEPTDTQYF
v_call: TRBV11-3; j_call: TRBJ2-7; d_call: TRBD1; clone_size: -; cdr3_nt: TGTGCCAGCAGCTCCGGACAGGGGGCGGTCCACGAGCAGTACTTC; cdr3_aa: CASSSGQGAVHEQYF
v_call: TRBV9; j_call: TRBJ2-5; d_call: TRBD1; clone_size: -; cdr3_nt: TGTGCCAGCAGCGTAGCCCCAGGGGGCTGGGAGACCCAGTACTTC; cdr3_aa: CASSVAPGGWETQYF
v_call: TRBV10-3; j_call: TRBJ2-7; d_call: -; clone_size: -; cdr3_nt: TGTGCCATCGGCGACTCCAACGATTACGAGCAGTACTTC; cdr3_aa: CAIGDSNDYEQYF
v_call: TRBV19; j_call: TRBJ2-7; d_call: -; clone_size: once; cdr3_nt: TGTGCCAGTAGTGACGCGGGCTGGGGATACGAGCAGTACTTC; cdr3_aa: CASSDAGWGYEQYF